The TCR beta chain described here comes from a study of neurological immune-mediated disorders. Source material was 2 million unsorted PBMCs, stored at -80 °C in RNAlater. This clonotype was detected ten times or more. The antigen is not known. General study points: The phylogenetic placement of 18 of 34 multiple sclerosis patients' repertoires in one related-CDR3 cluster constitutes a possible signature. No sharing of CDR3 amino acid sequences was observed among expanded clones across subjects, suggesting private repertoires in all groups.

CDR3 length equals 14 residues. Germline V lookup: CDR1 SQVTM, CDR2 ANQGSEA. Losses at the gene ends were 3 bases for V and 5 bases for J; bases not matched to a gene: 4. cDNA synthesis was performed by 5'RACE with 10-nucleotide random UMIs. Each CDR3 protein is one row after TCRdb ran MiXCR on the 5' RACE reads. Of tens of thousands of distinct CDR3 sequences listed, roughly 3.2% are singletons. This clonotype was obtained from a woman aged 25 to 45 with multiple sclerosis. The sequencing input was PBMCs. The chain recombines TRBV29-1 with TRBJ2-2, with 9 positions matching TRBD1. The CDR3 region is CSVEGTGRTGELFF. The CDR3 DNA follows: TGCAGCGTTGAGGGGACAGGGAGGACCGGGGAGCTGTTTTTT.